This TCR beta chain derives from a study of T cell responses to AZD1222 COVID-19 vaccine (dated by TCRdb to the early 2020s). Looking at the study overall: AZD1222 recipients with second doses at about 4 weeks or about 12 weeks were pooled, because spike-specific TCR depth and breadth did not differ between schedules. A total of under 250 trial participants underwent TCR sequencing, of whom around 210 had received two doses of AZD1222 and some 25 had received two doses of the MenACWY control vaccine. Trial participants were enrolled by age into subgroups of 18-55, 56-69 and 70-plus years, and around 150, 28 and 57 TCR-sequenced participants, respectively, were included in these subgroups. The full study reports these points: Conclusions about previously exposed vaccinees were limited because only six AZD1222 recipients were SARS-CoV-2 seropositive at baseline. Because no day 14 peak-response samples were available, the repertoires could be characterized only after the peak T cell response. In the small 56-69-year group, the increase in depth fell short of significance, most likely because of low power. Epitopes outside the regions mutated in the B.1.351 and B.1.1.7 variants were reportedly recognized by nearly half of the unique spike-specific TCRs. Spike-specific TCR breadth and depth rose significantly after two AZD1222 doses compared with day 0 and with MenACWY recipients. Participants were mostly white British and included more females than males, and it was suggested by the authors that clonal diversity may have been underestimated. The whole spike protein was spanned by vaccine-associated CD4 TCRs, and dominant responses were seen in regions 160-218 and 743-854.

The CDR3 regions of human TCRbeta chains were analyzed by immunosequencing. Per the source publication's procedure: TCRs in the repertoires were compared against a reference library of SARS-CoV-2-specific TCRs that had been generated with the MIRA antigen-specificity platform. Breadth was defined as the fraction of unique TCRs that were SARS-CoV-2-associated, and depth was defined as the fraction of total T cells that were SARS-CoV-2-associated. Using the MIRA data, each spike-specific TCR was mapped to the spike region that the TCR reacts to and placed in a CD4 or CD8 class. Log10-transformed breadth and depth values were compared by one-way ANOVA with Sidak's multiple comparisons tests. TCRdb stores this immuneACCESS table with in-frame sequences only. Part of the clones is absent; in the studies checked, under half of the shortfall reflects unresolved V genes, and no reason is known for the rest. V and J calls and clone size follow that table, whereas D and trimming were derived from the DNA. This sample is represented by 150,000 to 200,000 clones; 90% to 95% of them were singletons. The ten largest clones take up roughly 9.2% of the sample.

Details on this clone: Its antigen is currently not known. No clone much larger than this one lies a single base away; base qualities are absent. The sample holds other DNA sequences that translate to the same CDR3.

In the paper's terms, the time point label means: baseline before first vaccination. The vaccinee samples were drawn from two UK trials, COV001 and COV002, one of which was a single-blind randomized controlled phase 2/3 trial testing AZD1222 (ChAdOx1 nCoV-19) in healthy adults. For TCRbeta chain sequencing, PBMC samples were collected from trial participants at day 0 and at day 28 after the second dose. CDR1 is given as MNHEY and CDR2 as SVGEGT, both from the germline V gene. The junction carries 11 bases between V and J, which are trimmed by 2 bases and 3 bases respectively. The cysteine opens and the phenylalanine closes a CDR3 of 14 amino acids. Only the CDR3 part of the read is kept: 42 bases, read in frame from the first base.

The chain was built from TRBV6-2 or TRBV6-3 and TRBJ2-7, with TRBD1 tentatively as D gene (6 bases match). The source material was peripheral blood, sampled on day 0 of AZD1222 vaccination. This clonotype was obtained from an adult in good health. The CDR3 region: CASSYGTSSYEQYF. The bases read TGTGCCAGCAGTTACGGGACATCAAGCTACGAGCAGTACTTC.